One sample yielded the 2 T cell receptor beta chains listed below, sequenced in a study of cytomegalovirus exposure and HLA in healthy donors (dated by TCRdb to between 2016 and 2019). The protocol used for the library was the immunoSEQ multiplex PCR assay. For the multiplex PCR, a mixture combining 60 forward primers for TCR Vbeta segments and 13 reverse primers for TCR Jbeta segments was used. This immuneACCESS table, as held by TCRdb, lists in-frame sequences with V and J called but not all clones. Of the missing ones, under half trace to an unresolved V gene in checked studies; the others have no known cause. The sample table on file contains more than 45,000 clones. Clones ranked in the top ten supply roughly an eighth of the sample. The source material was PBMCs. The receptor set was obtained from a woman in her sixties in good health and CMV-seropositive.

The J gene is TRBJ1-2, the V gene TRBV6-1; D is perhaps TRBD1 (5 bases). Germline lookup yields CDR1 MNHNS and CDR2 SASEGT. Trimming took 2 bases from V and 4 from J, leaving 14 bases between them. The CDR3 extends over 15 amino acids. The CDR3 nucleotides are TGTGCCAGCAGTGAATTAGGTACAGGAGCCTATGGCTACACCTTC. Translation gives CASSELGTGAYGYTF.

Turning to this clone: The junction departs from germline at one end; a sequencing error may be responsible. J is TRBJ1-1 and V is TRBV20-1; no reliable D call. CDR3 length equals 11 residues. The germline V gene encodes CDR1 DFQATT and CDR2 SNEGSKA (reference sequence). The CDR3 nucleotides are TGCAGTGCAGAGGTGAAGACTGAAGCTTTCTTT. Translated, it gives CSAEVKTEAFF.